These 20 T cell receptor beta chains were all obtained from the same sample, sequenced in a study of blood T cells in healthy people across ages. Primers used in a second PCR of about 6 to 12 cycles were a sample-barcoded 5' primer and a J-beta primer mix. Using its own MiXCR run on the 5' RACE reads, TCRdb lists one record per CDR3 protein. Of over a million distinct CDR3 sequences in the sample, roughly two fifths were seen once. Sequencing was carried out using blood. The receptors originated from a woman aged 18-29 years in good health.

J is TRBJ2-3 and V is TRBV12-3 or TRBV12-4; possibly TRBD1 for D (6 bases). This CDR3 is built from 15 residues. V lost 2 bases, J lost 5 bases, and 14 bases lay in between. Here the CDR3 reads CASSLSQGVGDTQYF. CDR3 DNA: TGTGCCAGCAGTTTATCACAGGGTGTCGGAGATACGCAGTATTTT.

Regarding this clonotype: Mismatch with germline at one junction end may stem from a read error. The chain employs TRBV5-5 and TRBJ2-3; TRBD2 is a possible D gene (5 bases). Germline-derived CDR1 and CDR2 are SGHKS and YYEKEE (reference sequence). The CDR3 runs 15 residues. The CDR3 nucleotides read TGTGCCACCCCTCTCCGGGATTTAAGCACAGATGCGCAGTATTTT. This gives the protein CATPLRDLSTDAQYF. The whole variable domain, filled in from reference TRBV5-5 and TRBJ2-3, reads DAGVTQSPTHLIKTRGQQVTLRCSPISGHKSVSWYQQVLGQGPQFIFQYYEKEERGRGNFPDRFSARQFPNYSSELNVNALLLGDSALYLCATPLRDLSTDAQYFGPGTRLTVL.

This chain joins TRBV25-1 and TRBJ2-7, with a weak D call TRBD2 (6 bases). Trimming left V 4 bases short and J 4 bases short, with 11 bases between. From germline, CDR1 is MGHDK and CDR2 SYGVNS. The CDR3 has 13 residues. CDR3 region: CASSGPGRYEQYF. The CDR3, as DNA: TGTGCCAGCAGTGGTCCGGGGAGGTACGAGCAGTACTTC.

The chain couples TRBV12-3 or TRBV12-4 to TRBJ2-5, with 9 nucleotides matching TRBD1. The trim removed 5 bases at V and 1 base at J, leaving 2 bases unmatched. The CDR3 runs to 14 residues. The CDR3 nucleotides read TGTGCCAGCAGTCGGACAGGGGTCCAAGAGACCCAGTACTTC. It specifies CASSRTGVQETQYF.

The chain combines TRBV11-2 with TRBJ2-7, with TRBD2 identical over 10 bases. The DNA end is a closer match to TRBJ2-5, so the J assignment may be wrong. The CDR3 totals 16 residues. Germline CDR1 SGHAT, CDR2 FQNNGV. The CDR3 sequence: CASSLTASGSAQTQYF. DNA for the CDR3: TGTGCCAGCAGCTTAACGGCTAGCGGGAGTGCTCAGACCCAGTACTTC.

This clonotype was counted at least ten times. V and J are TRBV7-3 and TRBJ2-7, with 9 bases that match TRBD1. Germline V gives CDR1 SGHTA, CDR2 FQGTGA. This CDR3 contains 14 residues. The V segment lost 1 base and the J segment 2 bases; nucleotides outside the gene matches: 0. The CDR3: CASSLRQGAYEQYF. CDR3 DNA sequence: TGTGCCAGCAGCTTAAGACAGGGGGCCTACGAGCAGTACTTC.

J is TRBJ1-5 and V is TRBV6-2 or TRBV6-3; 8 nucleotides agree with TRBD1. Trimming took 7 bases from V and 5 from J; bases not matched to a gene: 4. This CDR3 comprises 13 residues. The germline V gene has CDR1 MNHEY and CDR2 SVGEGT. CDR3 bases: TGTGCCAGCACCCGACAGGGGTATCAGCCCCAGCATTTT. Translated, it gives CASTRQGYQPQHF.

Ten or more counts support this clonotype. The chain uses TRBV4-1 and TRBJ2-5, with 7 bases identical to TRBD2. This CDR3 is built from 16 residues. Germline V CDR1 and CDR2: MGHRA, YSYEKL. Trimming removed 1 base from V and 1 base from J; junction bases left unmatched: 6. The CDR3 region has the DNA TGCGCCAGCAGCCAAGGGCTAGCGGAGCTCCAAGAGACCCAGTACTTC. It specifies CASSQGLAELQETQYF.

About this clonotype itself: A much larger clone differs by one base, so this may be a read error. The chain is built from TRBV29-1 and TRBJ2-1; 7 nucleotides line up with TRBD2. J lost 8 bases, V lost 1 base, and 2 bases had no gene match. Germline CDR1 reads SQVTM; CDR2 reads ANQGSEA. The CDR3 length is 12 residues. The CDR3 loop reads CSVEGRGDEQFF. The CDR3, as DNA: TGCAGCGTTGAAGGACGGGGGGATGAGCAGTTCTTC.

V and J are TRBV6-1 and TRBJ2-5; D is perhaps TRBD1 (6 bases). The germline V gene encodes CDR1 MNHNS and CDR2 SASEGT. The CDR3 spans 15 residues. The germline V and J ends were trimmed by 1 base and 5 bases, with 14 bases remaining between them. CDR3 DNA sequence: TGTGCCAGCAGTGAAGTATCAGGGGATCAGGAGACCCAGTACTTC. Amino acid sequence: CASSEVSGDQETQYF.

The chain joins TRBV7-3 to TRBJ1-2, with D perhaps matching TRBD1 (5 bases). The CDR3 sequence is 18 residues long. The V and J ends lost 1 base and 3 bases respectively, with 21 bases between them. From germline, CDR1 is SGHTA and CDR2 FQGTGA. CDR3 in amino acids: CASSLNPRRGLLDYGYTF. CDR3 DNA sequence: TGTGCCAGCAGCTTAAACCCCCGGAGGGGCCTCCTGGACTATGGCTACACCTTC.

The gene calls are TRBV4-3 and TRBJ1-2; weak D call: TRBD1 (6 bases). CDR1 is LGHNA and CDR2 is YSLEER in the germline V gene. This CDR3 spans 14 amino acids. Trimming took off 3 bases at V and 8 bases at J, with 16 bases between the two ends. CDR3 residues: CASSQITGSGGYTF. The CDR3 DNA reads TGCGCCAGCAGCCAGATTACAGGGTCGGGAGGCTACACCTTC.

The V call is TRBV5-6, the J call TRBJ2-3; 8 positions agree with TRBD2. Per the germline V gene, CDR1 is SGHDT and CDR2 is YYEEEE. J lost 2 bases, V lost 2 bases, and 7 bases had no gene match. This CDR3 has 16 amino acids. Written as DNA, the CDR3 is TGTGCCAGCAGCTTCGGGGGGGGGATCTCCACAGATACGCAGTATTTT. It encodes CASSFGGGISTDTQYF.

This clonotype has only a few counts. The gene calls are TRBV10-3 and TRBJ2-1; 7 nucleotides match TRBD2. The CDR3 covers 17 residues. Trimming cost V 2 bases and J 7 bases; bases outside gene matches: 14. CDR1 is ENHRY, CDR2 SYGVKD, per germline. CDR3 sequence reads: CAISERMGLSGVNEQFF. CDR3 in DNA: TGTGCCATCAGTGAGCGGATGGGACTATCGGGGGTAAATGAGCAGTTCTTC.

J is TRBJ2-1 and V is TRBV5-1; possible D gene TRBD1, 6 bases. TRBJ2-7 explains the end of the DNA better; the J call may be wrong. The length of the CDR3 is 16 residues. Germline CDR1 reads SGHRS; CDR2 reads YFSETQ. The CDR3 DNA reads TGCGCCAGCAGCACTCGACAGGTTAGCTCCTACAATGAGCAGTACTTC. Encoded protein: CASSTRQVSSYNEQYF.

CDR3 in DNA: TGCGCCAGCAGCTTGGAGGGGAGCCCAGATACGCAGTATTTT. It yields the protein CASSLEGSPDTQYF. This chain connects TRBV5-1 to TRBJ2-3, with D tentatively TRBD1 or TRBD2 (5 bases each). Germline V gene lookup returns CDR1 SGHRS and CDR2 YFSETQ. The CDR3 runs to 14 residues. Trimming cost V 0 bases and J 4 bases, with 9 bases left between them. Filled out from reference TRBV5-1 and TRBJ2-3, the complete variable domain reads KAGVTQTPRYLIKTRGQQVTLSCSPISGHRSVSWYQQTPGQGLQFLFEYFSETQRNKGNFPGRFSGRQFSNSRSEMNVSTLELGDSALYLCASSLEGSPDTQYFGPGTRLTVL.

The CDR3 DNA follows: TGCAGTGCTAGAGATGCGGGACTAGCGCAGTATTTT. This translates into CSARDAGLAQYF. The chain links TRBV20-1 to TRBJ2-3, with TRBD2 matching over 8 bases. The germline V gene has CDR1 DFQATT and CDR2 SNEGSKA (reference sequence). CDR3 length: 12 amino acids. V shed 0 bases and J 10 bases; nucleotides not matched to a gene: 3.

This clonotype was observed a few times. This sequence joins TRBV10-3 and TRBJ2-3, with 9 nucleotides matching TRBD1. Germline V gene sequence: CDR1 ENHRY, CDR2 SYGVKD. The CDR3 contains 15 residues. Trimming took 11 bases from V and 0 from J; bases not matched to a gene: 9. The CDR3 spells CASLTGTGSTDTQYF. The CDR3 DNA is TGTGCCTCTCTGACAGGGACAGGGAGCACAGATACGCAGTATTTT.

The chain uses TRBV6-5 and TRBJ2-1, with D tentatively TRBD2 (6 bases). The CDR3 length is 14 residues. V was clipped by 2 bases and J by 6 bases, with 11 bases between them. The germline CDR1 and CDR2 sequences are MNHEY and SVGAGI. CDR3 bases: TGTGCCAGCAGTTACGGAGGGGATGGCAATGAGCAGTTCTTC. Translation: CASSYGGDGNEQFF.

This clonotype was counted only a few times. The rearrangement links TRBV29-1 to TRBJ2-3; no definite D call. CDR3 length: 11 amino acids. CDR1 and CDR2 from the germline V gene are SQVTM and ANQGSEA. The V end lost 7 bases, the J end lost 2 bases, and 7 bases lay between the germline ends. CDR3 sequence (DNA): TGCAGCGGCTGGACCACAGATACGCAGTATTTT. Its translation: CSGWTTDTQYF.